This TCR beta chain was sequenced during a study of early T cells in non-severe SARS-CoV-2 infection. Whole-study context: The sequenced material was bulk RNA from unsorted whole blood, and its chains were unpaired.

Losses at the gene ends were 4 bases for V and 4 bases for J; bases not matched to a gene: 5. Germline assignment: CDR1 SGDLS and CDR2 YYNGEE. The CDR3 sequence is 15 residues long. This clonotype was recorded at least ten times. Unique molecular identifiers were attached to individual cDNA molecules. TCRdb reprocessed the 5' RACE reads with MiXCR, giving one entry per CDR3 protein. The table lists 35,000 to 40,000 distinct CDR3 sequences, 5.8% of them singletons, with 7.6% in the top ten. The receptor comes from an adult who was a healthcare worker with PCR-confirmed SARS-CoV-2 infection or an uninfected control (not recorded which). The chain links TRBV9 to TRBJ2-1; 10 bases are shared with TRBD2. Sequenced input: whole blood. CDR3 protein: CASSTAGGVYNEQFF. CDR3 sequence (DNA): TGTGCCAGCAGCACAGCGGGAGGGGTATACAATGAGCAGTTCTTC.